The T cell receptor (beta chain) described here comes from a study of blood T cell repertoires in COVID-19. Across the study: Both acute and convalescent COVID-19 samples were obtained from the United States, Italy and Spain. PBMCs, B-cell-depleted T cells, or T cells were the source of the cDNA or gDNA that made up the material.

V lost 3 bases, J lost 2 bases, and 4 bases lay in between. The germline CDR1 and CDR2 sequences are MGHDK and SYGVNS. The CDR3 extends over 12 amino acids. This clone was recorded at least ten times. How the authors handled the data: It was from reference gene primer amplification that nucleated cell counts were estimated. The protocol was immunoSEQ multiplex PCR, while the TCRdb copy is restricted to in-frame clones and leaves out a portion. The V and J calls and the clone size are those of that table, but D and trimming were determined from the DNA. The data show about 34,000 clones, 70% to 80% seen once.

The sequencing sample was made of peripheral blood. The sequence was obtained from a man aged 80 or over with acute or convalescent COVID-19. The gene calls are TRBV25-1 and TRBJ2-5; no clear D. The DNA of the CDR3 is TGTGCCAGCAGTGACAGTCAAGAGACCCAGTACTTC. Amino acid sequence: CASSDSQETQYF.